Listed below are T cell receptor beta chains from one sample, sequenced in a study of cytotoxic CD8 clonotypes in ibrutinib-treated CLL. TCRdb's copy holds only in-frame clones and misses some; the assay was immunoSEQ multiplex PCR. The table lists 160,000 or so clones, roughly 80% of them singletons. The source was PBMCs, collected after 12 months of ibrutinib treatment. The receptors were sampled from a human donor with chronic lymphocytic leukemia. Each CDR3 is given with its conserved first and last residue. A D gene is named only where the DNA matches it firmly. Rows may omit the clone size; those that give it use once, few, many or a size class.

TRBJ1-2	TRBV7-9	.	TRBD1	CASSYKQGAYGGYTF	TGTGCCAGCAGCTACAAGCAGGGGGCTTATGGCGGCTACACCTTC
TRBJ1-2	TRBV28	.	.	CASSSQGKGDGYTF	TGTGCCAGCAGCTCGCAGGGGAAAGGGGATGGCTACACCTTC
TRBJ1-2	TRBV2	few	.	CASSVDGRSYGYTF	TGTGCCAGCAGTGTTGATGGGAGAAGCTATGGCTACACCTTC
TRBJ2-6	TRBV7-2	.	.	CASSLDRAGANVLTF	TGTGCCAGCAGCTTAGACAGGGCTGGGGCCAACGTCCTGACTTTC
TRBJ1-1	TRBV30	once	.	CAWTPGYTEAFF	TGTGCCTGGACCCCAGGGTACACTGAAGCTTTCTTT
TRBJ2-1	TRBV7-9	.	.	CASSSNEQFF	TGTGCCAGCAGCAGCAATGAGCAGTTCTTC
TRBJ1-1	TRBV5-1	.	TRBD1	CASSLLGQDNTEAFF	TGCGCCAGCAGCTTGTTAGGACAGGACAACACTGAAGCTTTCTTT
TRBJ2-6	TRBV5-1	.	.	CASSLQGRLYSGANVLTF	TGCGCCAGCAGCTTGCAAGGGAGGCTATACTCTGGGGCCAACGTCCTGACTTTC
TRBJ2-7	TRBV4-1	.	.	CASSQDAQRNSYEQYF	TGCGCCAGCAGCCAAGATGCCCAGCGCAATTCCTACGAGCAGTACTTC
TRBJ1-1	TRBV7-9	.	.	CASSSRRRGGTEAFF	TGTGCCAGCAGCTCCCGGCGAAGGGGGGGCACTGAAGCTTTCTTT
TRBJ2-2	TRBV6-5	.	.	CASRNDRLTGELFF	TGTGCCAGCAGGAACGACAGGTTAACCGGGGAGCTGTTTTTT
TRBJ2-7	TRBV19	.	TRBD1	CASSIIGGRARGLYEQYF	TGTGCCAGTAGTATTATTGGCGGACGCGCGAGGGGGCTCTACGAGCAGTACTTC
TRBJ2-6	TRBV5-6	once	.	CASCIISGANVLTF	TGTGCCAGCTGTATAATCTCTGGGGCCAACGTCCTGACTTTC
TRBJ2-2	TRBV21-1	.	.	CASVSPSRQGASTGELFF	TGTGCCAGCGTGTCCCCAAGTCGGCAGGGGGCTTCCACCGGGGAGCTGTTTTTT
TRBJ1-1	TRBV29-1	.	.	CSVTGKGNTEAFF	TGCAGCGTTACCGGGAAAGGCAACACTGAAGCTTTCTTT
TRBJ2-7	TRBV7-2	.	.	CASSPAYEQYF	TGTGCCAGCAGCCCTGCGTACGAGCAGTACTTC
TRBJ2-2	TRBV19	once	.	CASSIAPGPNTGELFF	TGTGCCAGTAGTATTGCCCCGGGACCGAACACCGGGGAGCTGTTTTTT
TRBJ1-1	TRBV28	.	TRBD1	CASRNGQGSKAFF	TGTGCCAGCAGAAATGGACAGGGCAGTAAGGCTTTCTTT
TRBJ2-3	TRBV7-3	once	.	CASSLNRASTDTQYF	TGTGCCAGCAGCCTAAACAGAGCTAGCACAGATACGCAGTATTTT
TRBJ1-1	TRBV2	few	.	CASSRMRTEAFF	TGTGCCAGCAGTCGGATGAGGACTGAAGCTTTCTTT
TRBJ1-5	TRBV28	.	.	CASSEDQPQHF	TGTGCCAGCAGCGAGGATCAGCCCCAGCATTTT
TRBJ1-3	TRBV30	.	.	CAWSRVSGNTIYF	TGTGCCTGGAGTAGAGTCTCTGGAAACACCATATATTTT
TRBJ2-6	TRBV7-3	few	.	CASSLMVGSRVGANVLTF	TGTGCCAGCAGCTTAATGGTCGGTAGTAGGGTTGGGGCCAACGTCCTGACTTTC
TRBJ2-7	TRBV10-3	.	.	CAISERGYYEQYF	TGTGCCATCAGTGAGAGGGGATACTACGAGCAGTACTTC
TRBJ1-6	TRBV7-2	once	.	CASSRKTLADSPLHF	TGTGCCAGCAGCCGCAAAACCTTAGCTGATTCACCCCTCCACTTT
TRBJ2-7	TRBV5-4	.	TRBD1	CASSLERGQTYEQYF	TGTGCCAGCAGCTTGGAAAGGGGACAGACCTACGAGCAGTACTTC
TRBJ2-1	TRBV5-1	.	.	CASSYTEGRLEGNEQFF	TGCGCCAGCAGCTACACCGAGGGCCGTCTGGAGGGGAATGAGCAGTTCTTC